Each of the 7 T cell receptor beta chains below was sequenced from the same sample in a study of blood T cells in healthy people across ages. PCR was performed a second time for 7 to 11 cycles using a sample-barcoded 5' primer and a J-beta primer mix. Each CDR3 protein is one row after TCRdb ran MiXCR on the 5' RACE reads. The sample has 500,000 to 550,000 distinct CDR3 sequences, under 30% seen once. A further study also used this sample, focusing on T cells of mothers and their children.

Specimen: blood. These receptors originate from a boy aged 5 to 17 in good health.

The chain links TRBV20-1 to TRBJ2-7; D uncertain. V was trimmed by 3 bases and J by 12 bases, leaving 6 bases between them. The CDR3 loop spans 8 amino acids. The germline CDR1 and CDR2 sequences are DFQATT and SNEGSKA (reference sequence). In nucleotides, the CDR3 is TGCAGTGCTAGCTTACGGTACTTC. It specifies CSASLRYF.

To note about this clonotype: An end of the junction does not agree with germline; a read error may underlie this. V usage is TRBV28 and J usage is TRBJ2-1; D gene ambiguous. The germline V gene has CDR1 MDHEN and CDR2 SYDVKM. The CDR3 consists of 15 residues. The CDR3 region has the DNA TGTGCCAGCAGTCCAGACTCATACCTCTACAATGAGCTGTTCTTC. This gives the protein CASSPDSYLYNELFF.

On this clonotype: The junction differs from germline at one of its ends, possibly a read error. The rearrangement links TRBV28 to TRBJ1-5; D is unresolved. The germline gives CDR1 MDHEN, CDR2 SYDVKM. The CDR3 runs 15 residues. CDR3 sequence reads: CASSFFGNSSQPQHF. Written as DNA, the CDR3 is TGTGCCAGCAGCTTTTTCGGCAATAGCAGTCAGCCCCAGCATTTT.

The chain carries TRBV30 and TRBJ1-2; D is ambiguous. The CDR3 contains 11 residues. V lost 2 bases and J lost 8, with 9 bases in between. Germline lookup yields CDR1 GTSNPN and CDR2 SVGIG (reference sequence). CDR3 in DNA: TGTGCCTGGAGTCCCATAAGCGGCTACACCTTC. Translated, it gives CAWSPISGYTF.

V usage is TRBV15 and J usage is TRBJ1-5; no reliable D call. The CDR3 consists of 15 residues. Germline V CDR1 and CDR2: LNHNV, YYDKDF (reference sequence). The V end was cut by 0 bases, the J end by 0 bases, with 6 bases between. The CDR3 here is CATSRDLHSNQPQHF. The CDR3 DNA follows: TGTGCCACCAGCAGAGACTTACATAGCAATCAGCCCCAGCATTTT. Full variable domain (remainder filled in from reference TRBV15 and TRBJ1-5): DAMVIQNPRYQVTQFGKPVTLSCSQTLNHNVMYWYQQKSSQAPKLLFHYYDKDFNNEADTPDNFQSRRPNTSFCFLDIRSPGLGDTAMYLCATSRDLHSNQPQHFGDGTRLSIL.

This clonotype was seen a handful of times. The chain links TRBV20-1 to TRBJ2-1; D might be TRBD1 or TRBD2, each matching 5 bases. Per the germline V gene, CDR1 is DFQATT and CDR2 is SNEGSKA (reference sequence). Trimming pared 6 bases from V and 1 base from J, leaving 13 bases between. The CDR3 is 14 amino acids. The CDR3, as DNA: TGCAGTGCCAGACCGGGGCGGTCCTACAATGAGCAGTTCTTC. This translates into CSARPGRSYNEQFF.

The chain joins TRBV5-1 to TRBJ2-5; D may be TRBD2 (6 bases). Trimming removed 9 bases from V and 3 bases from J, with 21 bases in between. The CDR3 runs to 15 residues. Germline V gene sequence: CDR1 SGHRS, CDR2 YFSETQ. CDR3 in DNA: TGCGCCAACCAGCATTCGGGGAGGATGGAAGAGACCCAGTACTTC. Protein: CANQHSGRMEETQYF.